This T cell receptor beta chain came from a study of tumor-infiltrating lymphocytes in primary liver carcinoma (dated by TCRdb to 2017 to 2019). Context from the whole study: Between late 2015 and March 2016, a few patients in China with histopathologically diagnosed primary liver carcinoma had surgical resection. Reproducibility between technical replicate repertoires was high, with correlation coefficients above 0.95 and mean shared-clone rates approximately 0.9. TCRbeta repertoire sequencing covered about 35 specimens from 5 patients: roughly 25 tumor regions, 5 adjacent noncancerous liver tissues and 5 peripheral blood samples. TCRbeta repertoire sequencing, expression microarrays and whole-exome sequencing were combined in the study across five regions of each liver tumor, with adjacent normal tissue and blood also included. Roughly 3.65 to 7.5 million productive TCRbeta reads were obtained per sample, and no significant difference in read depth was found between tissue types. The tumors of the five patients were staged as T1-T3 N0M0, with maximum diameters ranging from roughly 4 to 10 cm. The five patients, three men and two women aged 30 to 69 years, had hepatocellular carcinoma (four) or combined HCC and intrahepatic cholangiocarcinoma (one).

Blood RNA was extracted from unsorted whole blood using TRIzol reagent, and germline DNA was obtained with the DNeasy Blood & Tissue kit. Chronic HBV infection was present in the patients, and the patients were treatment-naive at sampling. Before surgery, roughly 4.2 milliliters of peripheral blood were drawn into K2EDTA tubes. In its sample, this clonotype was seen a few times. Its antigen specificity is not known. A much larger clone lies a single base off, so this may be a read error. TCRbeta-specific cDNA was reverse-transcribed from about 0.45 ug total RNA using a constant-region primer and ProtoScript II reverse transcriptase. The TCRbeta libraries were prepared through three rounds of nested multiplex PCR following a slightly modified ARM-PCR procedure. Sample barcodes and Illumina adapters were attached in a final 25-cycle PCR using Deep VentR polymerase. Before sequencing, amplicons between 200 and 500 bp were purified from gel using a QIAquick gel extraction kit. TCRbeta amplicons were sequenced on an Illumina HiSeq 2500 with 250-bp paired-end reads. Per the source publication's procedure: To recover full CDR3 sequences, reads were quality-trimmed using Trimmomatic v0.33 and paired reads were then merged using FLASH v1.2.11. V, D and J germline segments were assigned to the rearranged TCRbeta sequences using MiGEC v1.2.1b. Clonotype statistics, along with Shannon-Wiener diversity indices, were calculated using VDJtools v1.0.0. To cut down on sampling bias, every analysis after diversity analysis relied on just the 250 most abundant clonotypes from each sample. TCRdb took the public reads, trimmed them with fastp at Q25, ran MiXCR for clone calling and kept in-frame beta chains. Rows merge per CDR3 protein into single entries with the most common DNA and genes. TCRdb's processing, not the study's, gives the V and J calls here. The sample table shows fewer than 350,000 distinct CDR3 sequences, and around three fifths are seen once. Roughly 9% of the sample rests with the top ten.

Study-wide findings and limitations: Consistent with antigen-driven expansion, pairs of tumor regions showed higher repertoire overlap (mean roughly 36%) than either tumor-adjacent pairs (around 17%) or tumor-blood pairs (roughly 15%). Compared with blood, tumors had a significantly larger share of the repertoire taken up by the top 250 clones (p = 0.039). With just a handful of patients in the study, the authors point out that the findings should be validated in a larger study. Only the TCR beta chain was sequenced, which likely underestimates true repertoire diversity because unpaired alpha chains were not captured. Because the samples were bulk and unsorted, CD4+ and CD8+ T cell repertoires could not be compared.

Specimen: peripheral blood. The clonotype was recovered from a man in his forties with primary liver carcinoma and hepatitis B virus infection.

The DNA sequence is as follows: TGTGCCAGCGGTTACGGGGGCAAACAGCCCCAGCATTTT. Its protein reads: CASGYGGKQPQHF. Here the chain combines TRBV6-5 and TRBJ1-5; D gene: possibly TRBD1, on 6 matching bases. CDR1 and CDR2 (MNHEY, SVGAGI) derive from the germline V gene. From its cysteine to its phenylalanine, the CDR3 spans 13 amino acids. The retained sequence is limited to the CDR3, 39 bases, with the frame set at the first base.